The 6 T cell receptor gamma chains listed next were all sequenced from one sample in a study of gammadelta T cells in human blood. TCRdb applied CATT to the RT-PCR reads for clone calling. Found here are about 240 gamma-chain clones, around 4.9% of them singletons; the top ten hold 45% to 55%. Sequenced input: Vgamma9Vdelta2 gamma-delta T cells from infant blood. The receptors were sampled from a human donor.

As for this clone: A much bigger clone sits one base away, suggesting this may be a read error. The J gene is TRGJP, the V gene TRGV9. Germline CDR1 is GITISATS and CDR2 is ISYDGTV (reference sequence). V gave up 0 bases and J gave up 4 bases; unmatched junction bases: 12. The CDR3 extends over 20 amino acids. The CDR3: CALWEVRRSDQELGKKIKVF. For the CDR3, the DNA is TGTGCCTTGTGGGAGGTGCGTCGAAGTGACCAAGAGTTGGGCAAAAAAATCAAGGTATTT.

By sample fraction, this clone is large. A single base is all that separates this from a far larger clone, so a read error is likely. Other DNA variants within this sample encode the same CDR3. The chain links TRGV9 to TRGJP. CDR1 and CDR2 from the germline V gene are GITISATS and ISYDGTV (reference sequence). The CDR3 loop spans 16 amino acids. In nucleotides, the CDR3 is TGTGCATTGTGGGAGGTGCAAGAGTTGGGCAAAAAAATCAAGGTATTT. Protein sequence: CALWEVQELGKKIKVF.

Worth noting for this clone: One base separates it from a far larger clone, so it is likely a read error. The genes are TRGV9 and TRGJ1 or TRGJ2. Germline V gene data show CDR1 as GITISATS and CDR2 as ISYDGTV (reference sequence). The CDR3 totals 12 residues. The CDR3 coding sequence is TGTGCCTTGTGGGAGGTGCCTTATAAGAACCTCTTT. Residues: CALWEVPYKNLF.

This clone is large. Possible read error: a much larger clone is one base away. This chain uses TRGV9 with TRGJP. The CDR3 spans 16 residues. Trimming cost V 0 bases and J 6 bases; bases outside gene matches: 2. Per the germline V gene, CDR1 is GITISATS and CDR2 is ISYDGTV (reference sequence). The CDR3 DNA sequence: TGTGCCTTGTGGGAGGTGGTAGAGTTGGGCAAAAAAATCAAGGTATTT. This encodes CALWEVVELGKKIKVF.

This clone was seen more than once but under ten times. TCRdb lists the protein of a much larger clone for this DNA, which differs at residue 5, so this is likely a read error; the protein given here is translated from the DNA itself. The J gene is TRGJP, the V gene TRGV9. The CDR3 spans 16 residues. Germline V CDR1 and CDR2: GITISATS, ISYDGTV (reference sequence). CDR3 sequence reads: CALWAVQELGKKIKVF. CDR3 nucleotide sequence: TGTGCCTTGTGGGCGGTGCAAGAGTTGGGCAAAAAAATCAAGGTATTT.

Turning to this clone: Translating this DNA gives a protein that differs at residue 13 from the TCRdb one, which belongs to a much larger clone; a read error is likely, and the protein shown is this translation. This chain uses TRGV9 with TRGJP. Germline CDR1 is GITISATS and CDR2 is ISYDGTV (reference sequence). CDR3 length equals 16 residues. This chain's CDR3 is CALWEVIELGKKLKVF. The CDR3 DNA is TGTGCCTTGTGGGAGGTGATAGAGTTGGGCAAAAAACTCAAGGTATTT.